The next 15 T cell receptor beta chains were all read from a single sample in a study of cytomegalovirus exposure and HLA in healthy donors. 60 Vbeta and 13 Jbeta primers were used in PCR. TCRdb keeps only in-frame clones here, not all; method: immunoSEQ multiplex PCR. The table has about 140,000 clones, around 80% seen once. Material: PBMCs. The receptors shown here come from a man aged 30 to 39 in good health.

This sequence joins TRBV6-1 and TRBJ1-2; D is perhaps TRBD1 (5 bases). The germline V and J ends were trimmed by 6 bases and 4 bases, with 12 bases remaining between them. Germline V gene lookup returns CDR1 MNHNS and CDR2 SASEGT. This CDR3 has 13 amino acids. This chain's CDR3 is CASRDWGGYGYTF. The CDR3 nucleotides read TGTGCCAGCAGGGACTGGGGGGGCTATGGCTACACCTTC.

The J gene is TRBJ1-5, the V gene TRBV27; 8 bases align to TRBD1. V trimming: 10 bases; J trimming: 0 bases; junction bases outside the gene matches: 11. The CDR3 is 16 amino acids. Germline loops: CDR1 MNHEY, CDR2 SMNVEV (reference sequence). The chain's CDR3 is CATPGQGAYSNQPQHF. Here the CDR3 DNA reads TGTGCCACCCCGGGCCAGGGGGCGTATAGCAATCAGCCCCAGCATTTT.

The rearrangement joins TRBV2 to TRBJ1-1; no reliable D call. Trimming left V 6 bases short and J 8 bases short, with 10 bases between. CDR3 length: 11 amino acids. Germline V gene lookup returns CDR1 SNHLY and CDR2 FYNNEI. CDR3 residues: CASSGEIEAFF. The CDR3 DNA follows: TGTGCCAGCAGCGGGGAAATCGAAGCTTTCTTT. Full variable domain (remainder filled in from reference TRBV2 and TRBJ1-1): EPEVTQTPSHQVTQMGQEVILRCVPISNHLYFYWYRQILGQKVEFLVSFYNNEISEKSEIFDDQFSVERPDGSNFTLKIRSTKLEDSAMYFCASSGEIEAFFGQGTRLTVV.

The V gene is TRBV6-1, the J gene TRBJ1-2; a weak D match, TRBD1 (5 bases). Trimming shortened V by 6 bases and J by 4 bases, and 18 bases separated the two germline ends. Germline-derived CDR1 and CDR2 are MNHNS and SASEGT. The CDR3 covers 15 residues. This CDR3 is CASREGLGRSYGYTF. Written as DNA, the CDR3 is TGTGCCAGCAGGGAGGGGTTGGGACGCAGCTATGGCTACACCTTC.

This clone has a handful of counts. The J gene is TRBJ1-1, the V gene TRBV21-1. TRBV21-1 is a listed pseudogene. This CDR3 spans 13 amino acids. CDR3 in DNA: TGTGCCAGCAGCAACGGAGGGAACACTGAAGCTTTCTTT. Protein sequence: CASSNGGNTEAFF.

The rearrangement joins TRBV15 to TRBJ2-7; TRBD2 agrees at 9 bases. The germline gives CDR1 LNHNV, CDR2 YYDKDF (reference sequence). V lost 5 bases, J lost 0 bases, and 5 bases stayed unmatched. CDR3 length: 15 amino acids. Here the CDR3 DNA reads TGTGCCACCAGCCGCCTTAGCGGGAGCTCCTACGAGCAGTACTTC. Its protein product is CATSRLSGSSYEQYF. The whole variable domain, filled in from reference TRBV15 and TRBJ2-7, reads DAMVIQNPRYQVTQFGKPVTLSCSQTLNHNVMYWYQQKSSQAPKLLFHYYDKDFNNEADTPDNFQSRRPNTSFCFLDIRSPGLGDTAMYLCATSRLSGSSYEQYFGPGTRLTVT.

This clone was counted a single time. This chain links TRBV7-3 with TRBJ2-1, with TRBD2 matching 14 bases. This CDR3 is 16 amino acids long. Germline CDR1 is SGHTA and CDR2 is FQGTGA. The V and J ends lost 5 bases and 9 bases, in that order; junction bases with no gene match: 9. The CDR3 DNA reads as TGTGCCAGCAGCCCCTCTGGGACTAGCGGGAGTGGTGAGCAGTTCTTC. Translating it yields CASSPSGTSGSGEQFF.

The CDR3 is CASSGGGDGEAFF. CDR3 sequence (DNA): TGTGCCAGCAGTGGAGGAGGAGACGGTGAAGCTTTCTTT. V gene TRBV27 combines with J gene TRBJ1-1; no clear D. This CDR3 is built from 13 residues. Trimming left V 5 bases short and J 7 bases short, with 14 bases between. Germline CDR1 is MNHEY and CDR2 is SMNVEV (reference sequence).

The chain recombines TRBV7-8 with TRBJ2-7; maybe TRBD1 (5 bases). The V gene's germline CDR1 is SGHVS and CDR2 FQNEAQ. This CDR3 contains 12 residues. V gave up 2 bases and J gave up 6 bases, with 8 bases separating them. The CDR3 nucleotides read TGTGCCAGCAGCTTACAGGGAACCGAGCAGTACTTC. Translation gives CASSLQGTEQYF.

CDR3 in amino acids: CASSPGIAGGGKTQYF. The CDR3 DNA is TGTGCCAGCAGCCCCGGGATAGCGGGAGGGGGTAAGACCCAGTACTTC. This chain joins TRBV7-2 and TRBJ2-5; 11 bases line up with TRBD2. CDR3 length: 16 amino acids. The V segment lost 5 bases and the J segment 6 bases; nucleotides outside the gene matches: 11. The germline gives CDR1 SGHTA, CDR2 FQGNSA.

The chain recombines TRBV6-1 with TRBJ2-5; the match to TRBD1 covers 9 bases. Germline V lookup: CDR1 MNHNS, CDR2 SASEGT. The CDR3 consists of 14 residues. With 6 bases clipped from V and 4 bases from J, the junction kept 6 bases outside the gene matches. The DNA for the CDR3 is TGTGCCAGCAGGGCCCGGGGACAGGGAGAGACCCAGTACTTC. It encodes CASRARGQGETQYF.

The rearrangement links TRBV2 to TRBJ2-2; 7 positions agree with TRBD2. This CDR3 is built from 17 residues. Germline CDR1 SNHLY, CDR2 FYNNEI. Trimming removed 3 bases from V and 2 bases from J; junction bases left unmatched: 9. CDR3 DNA sequence: TGTGCCAGCAGTGAGCGGGCTAGCGGAGGTAACACCGGGGAGCTGTTTTTT. This gives the protein CASSERASGGNTGELFF.

This clone has only one observation. The chain combines TRBV18 with TRBJ1-5; TRBD1 matches at 8 bases. The V gene end was trimmed by 6 bases and the J gene end by 7 bases; junction bases not matched to a gene: 8. The CDR3 spans 14 residues. Germline assignment: CDR1 KGHSH and CDR2 LQKENI. The CDR3 here is CASSADRGWQPQHF. Here the CDR3 DNA reads TGTGCCAGCTCGGCCGACAGGGGTTGGCAGCCCCAGCATTTT.

This chain links TRBV4-1 with TRBJ2-7, with TRBD1 matching 7 bases. Germline assignment: CDR1 MGHRA and CDR2 YSYEKL. Losses at the gene ends were 1 base for V and 2 bases for J; bases not matched to a gene: 8. This CDR3 region has 16 residues. This CDR3 reads CASSQGNGQGAYEQYF. The CDR3 DNA reads TGCGCCAGCAGCCAAGGTAACGGGCAGGGGGCCTACGAGCAGTACTTC.

This chain joins TRBV19 and TRBJ2-3; 9 bases fit TRBD1. CDR1 is LNHDA and CDR2 is SQIVND in the germline V gene (reference sequence). V was clipped by 10 bases and J by 1 base; unmatched bases: 3. The CDR3 consists of 13 residues. The CDR3 DNA reads TGTGCCACCCGGGACAGGGGCACAGATACGCAGTATTTT. This codes for CATRDRGTDTQYF.